Below, 6 T cell receptor beta chains from the same sample are listed, as sequenced in a study of T cell responses to AZD1222 COVID-19 vaccine (dated by TCRdb to the early 2020s). Receptor libraries were prepared by the immunoSEQ multiplex PCR assay. TCRdb took over this immuneACCESS table, retaining in-frame rearrangements with V and J assigned. Such tables are incomplete; in checked studies, under half of the missing clones stem from an unresolved V gene, and the remainder is unexplained. For this sample the table gives 95,000 to 130,000 clones, of which about 91% were detected only once. The leading ten clones occupy 1.6% of the sample. This specimen's time point label, interpreted: about 28 days (+/-7) after the second vaccine dose. Source: peripheral blood, taken 28 days after the second AZD1222 dose. These receptors all stem from an adult who received the AZD1222 COVID-19 vaccine.

The CDR3 sequence is CASSRQGGHGYTF. The CDR3 DNA reads TGTGCCAGCAGTAGACAGGGAGGGCATGGCTACACCTTC. The chain recombines TRBV27 with TRBJ1-2; TRBD1 aligns across 7 bases. V lost 5 bases and J lost 6; bases outside the gene matches: 6. Germline assignment: CDR1 MNHEY and CDR2 SMNVEV (reference sequence). This CDR3 spans 13 amino acids.

The chain links TRBV18 to TRBJ1-1; D perhaps matches TRBD1 (6 bases). Per the germline V gene, CDR1 is KGHSH and CDR2 is LQKENI. The CDR3 totals 17 residues. The ends were cut back, 5 bases at V and 8 bases at J, with 27 bases in the middle. CDR3 nucleotide sequence: TGTGCCAGCTCAGCCCTTGACAGGACTAAGGTCACTGGGGAAGCTTTCTTT. The encoded protein is CASSALDRTKVTGEAFF. The entire variable domain, with the rest obtained from reference TRBV18 and TRBJ1-1, is as follows: NAGVMQNPRHLVRRRGQEARLRCSPMKGHSHVYWYRQLPEEGLKFMVYLQKENIIDESGMPKERFSAEFPKEGPSILRIQQVVRGDSAAYFCASSALDRTKVTGEAFFGQGTRLTVV.

The V call is TRBV5-1, the J call TRBJ1-2; D uncertain. The CDR3 length is 14 residues. Trimming took off 0 bases at V and 2 bases at J, with 8 bases between the two ends. Germline V gene lookup returns CDR1 SGHRS and CDR2 YFSETQ. The CDR3: CASSLDYGNYGYTF. The CDR3 nucleotides are TGCGCCAGCAGCTTGGATTACGGGAACTATGGCTACACCTTC.

V gene TRBV15 combines with J gene TRBJ2-7, with 8 bases aligning to TRBD2. CDR3 length: 14 residues. Germline V gives CDR1 LNHNV, CDR2 YYDKDF (reference sequence). V lost 7 bases, J lost 3 bases, and 8 bases stayed unmatched. The CDR3 sequence is CATTPGGENYEQYF. Written as DNA, the CDR3 is TGTGCCACCACACCGGGGGGGGAAAACTACGAGCAGTACTTC.

V gene TRBV28 combines with J gene TRBJ2-7; D unclear. CDR3 length: 14 residues. V dropped 1 base and J dropped 3 bases, with 10 bases sitting between them. Germline V gene sequence: CDR1 MDHEN, CDR2 SYDVKM. DNA for the CDR3: TGTGCCAGCAGTTTATCAAACAAGCACTACGAGCAGTACTTC. Amino acids: CASSLSNKHYEQYF.

This clone was found once. The chain is built from TRBV10-3 and TRBJ2-5; D might be TRBD2 (6 bases). The CDR3 sequence is 16 residues long. Trimming cost V 0 bases and J 2 bases, with 13 bases left between them. CDR1 is ENHRY and CDR2 is SYGVKD in the germline V gene. DNA for the CDR3: TGTGCCATCAGTGAGTCGGGTAGCGGCAGACAAGAGACCCAGTACTTC. It codes for CAISESGSGRQETQYF.